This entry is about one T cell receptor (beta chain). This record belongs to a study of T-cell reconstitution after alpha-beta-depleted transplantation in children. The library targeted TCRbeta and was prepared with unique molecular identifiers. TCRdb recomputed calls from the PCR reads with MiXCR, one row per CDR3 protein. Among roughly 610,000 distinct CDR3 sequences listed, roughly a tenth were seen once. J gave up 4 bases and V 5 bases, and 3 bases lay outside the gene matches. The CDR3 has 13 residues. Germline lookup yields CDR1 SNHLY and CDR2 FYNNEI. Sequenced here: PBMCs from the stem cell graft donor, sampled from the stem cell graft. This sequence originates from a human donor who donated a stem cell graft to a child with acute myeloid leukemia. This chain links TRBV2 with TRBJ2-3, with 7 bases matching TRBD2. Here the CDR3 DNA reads TGTGCCAGCAGTACAACTAGCGCAGATACGCAGTATTTT. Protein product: CASSTTSADTQYF.